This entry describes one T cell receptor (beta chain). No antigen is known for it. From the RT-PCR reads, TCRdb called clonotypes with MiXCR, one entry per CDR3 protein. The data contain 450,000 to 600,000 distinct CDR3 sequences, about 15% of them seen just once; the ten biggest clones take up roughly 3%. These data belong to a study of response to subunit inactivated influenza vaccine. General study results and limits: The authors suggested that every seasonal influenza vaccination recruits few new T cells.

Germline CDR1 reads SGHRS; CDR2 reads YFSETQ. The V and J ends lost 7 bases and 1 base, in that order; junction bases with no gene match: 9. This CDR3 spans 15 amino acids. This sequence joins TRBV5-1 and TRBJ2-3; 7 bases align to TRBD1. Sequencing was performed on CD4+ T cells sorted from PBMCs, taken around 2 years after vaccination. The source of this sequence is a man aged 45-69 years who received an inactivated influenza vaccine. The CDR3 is CASGNRGAGTDTQYF. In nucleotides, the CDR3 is TGCGCCAGCGGCAACAGGGGCGCCGGCACAGATACGCAGTATTTT.